These 31 T cell receptor beta chains originate from one sample sequenced in a study of CD8+CD57+ T cells in acquired aplastic anemia. CD8+CD57+ cell expansion, shown by flow cytometry, had occurred in the patients selected for sequencing. The template used for profiling TCR beta VDJ and CDR3 was genomic DNA. TCRdb re-called the reads through MiXCR, storing one row per CDR3 protein. The table shows 150,000 to 200,000 distinct CDR3 sequences, with 40% to 50% occurring only once. The sequenced material came from sorted CD4+, CD8+, or CD8+CD57+ T cells (not recorded which) from PBMCs. All receptors come from a human donor with aplastic anemia.

This clonotype was counted between two and nine times. In DNA, the CDR3 is TGTGCCAGCAGCCAAGATGTGGTACAGGGAGCCTACGAGCAGTACTTC. Translated: CASSQDVVQGAYEQYF. The V and J genes are TRBV3-1 and TRBJ2-7; perhaps TRBD1 as D (6 bases). CDR1 LGHDT and CDR2 YNNKEL come from the germline V gene (reference sequence). The V end was cut by 0 bases, the J end by 2 bases, with 14 bases between. The CDR3 extends over 16 amino acids.

This clonotype was seen at least ten times. This chain links TRBV5-6 with TRBJ1-4; possibly TRBD1 for D (6 bases). This CDR3 has 15 residues. Germline V gives CDR1 SGHDT, CDR2 YYEEEE. Trimming removed 4 bases at V and 5 bases at J, with 15 bases between. The CDR3 protein is CASSLGGQLNEKLFF. CDR3 in DNA: TGTGCCAGCAGCCTGGGGGGGCAGTTAAATGAAAAACTGTTTTTT.

The chain links TRBV2 to TRBJ2-5, with TRBD1 as a possible D gene (6 bases). The V gene lost 6 bases and the J gene lost 5 bases, with 16 bases spanning the gap. The CDR3 is 14 amino acids. CDR1 SNHLY and CDR2 FYNNEI come from the germline V gene. The CDR3 spells CASSPGVGRETQYF. The CDR3 region has the DNA TGTGCCAGCAGCCCAGGGGTTGGCCGGGAGACCCAGTACTTC.

This clonotype was picked up many times. The chain couples TRBV6-5 to TRBJ1-2; D remains unclear. CDR1 and CDR2 from the germline V gene are MNHEY and SVGAGI. The V end lost 6 bases, the J end lost 4 bases, and 15 bases lay between the germline ends. This CDR3 is 14 amino acids long. CDR3 sequence reads: CASSPGPGSYGYTF. The CDR3 DNA reads TGTGCCAGCAGCCCGGGCCCGGGGAGCTATGGCTACACCTTC.

Of note for this clonotype: A much larger clone differs from this one at a single base, so this may be a read error. The rearrangement uses TRBV9 and TRBJ2-2; unclear D gene. The CDR3 consists of 16 residues. Germline CDR1 is SGDLS and CDR2 is YYNGEE. V was pared by 0 bases and J by 7 bases, with 16 bases between. Here the CDR3 reads CASSVDTDRVFGELFF. CDR3 coding DNA: TGTGCCAGCAGCGTAGATACAGACCGAGTCTTCGGGGAGCTGTTTTTT.

This clonotype was counted at least ten times. V usage is TRBV7-2 and J usage is TRBJ1-2, with D unclear. Germline V gives CDR1 SGHTA, CDR2 FQGNSA. The V end lost 1 base, the J end lost 4 bases, and 7 bases lay between the germline ends. This CDR3 has 13 amino acids. CDR3 residues: CASSLEPSYGYTF. As DNA, the CDR3 is TGTGCCAGCAGCTTAGAACCCTCCTATGGCTACACCTTC.

The V gene is TRBV2, the J gene TRBJ1-6; D ambiguous. Germline loops: CDR1 SNHLY, CDR2 FYNNEI. V dropped 2 bases and J dropped 7 bases, with 9 bases sitting between them. CDR3 length: 14 residues. CDR3 sequence reads: CASSESVGNSPLHF. The DNA of the CDR3 is TGTGCCAGCAGTGAATCTGTTGGGAATTCACCCCTCCACTTT.

This clonotype occurred many times. The missing conserved phenylalanine or tryptophan at the end of this CDR3 makes a read error likely. The DNA is omitted, as the CDR3 cannot be located on it reliably, and the CDR3 follows TCRdb's listing. CDR3 protein: CASSPREV. V usage is TRBV3-1 and J usage is TRBJ2-1; TRBD2 is the table's D call and was not checked against the DNA. The CDR3 has 8 residues if both end residues are counted. CDR1 LGHDT and CDR2 YNNKEL come from the germline V gene (reference sequence).

V usage is TRBV19 and J usage is TRBJ1-1, with D uncertain. Per germline, CDR1 LNHDA and CDR2 SQIVND (reference sequence). The CDR3 extends over 13 amino acids. Trimming left V 7 bases short and J 4 bases short, with 13 bases between. CDR3 sequence reads: CASTPDIITEAFF. The CDR3, as DNA: TGTGCCAGTACCCCAGACATAATCACTGAAGCTTTCTTT.

This clonotype was counted at least ten times. The chain joins TRBV2 to TRBJ1-5, with D perhaps matching TRBD1 (5 bases). Germline assignment: CDR1 SNHLY and CDR2 FYNNEI. Deletions cut 7 bases from V and 5 bases from J, with 12 bases between. The CDR3 is made up of 13 amino acids. CDR3 sequence reads: CASTLGAYQPQHF. CDR3 bases: TGTGCCAGCACTTTAGGGGCCTATCAGCCCCAGCATTTT.

This clonotype turned up a few times. Being one base from a much bigger clone, this may be a read error. CDR3 nucleotide sequence: TGCAGTGCTAGAACCGGACAGGTAGCCTACGAGCAGTACTTC. It specifies CSARTGQVAYEQYF. V is TRBV20-1 and J is TRBJ2-7, with 7 bases aligning to TRBD1. The CDR3 runs 14 residues. Losses at the gene ends were 2 bases for V and 2 bases for J; bases not matched to a gene: 6. Germline V lookup: CDR1 DFQATT, CDR2 SNEGSKA (reference sequence).

This clonotype was detected once. The chain has TRBV7-9 and TRBJ1-1, with a tentative D call TRBD1 (6 bases). Deletions cut 7 bases from V and 0 bases from J, with 12 bases between. The germline V gene encodes CDR1 SEHNR and CDR2 FQNEAQ (reference sequence). The CDR3 is made up of 14 amino acids. CDR3 amino acids: CASTMGDMNTEAFF. CDR3 coding DNA: TGTGCCAGCACCATGGGGGACATGAACACTGAAGCTTTCTTT.

This clonotype was recorded once. A much larger clone lies a single base off, so this may be a read error. The conserved closing phenylalanine or tryptophan is absent in this CDR3, likely reflecting a read error. The gene calls are TRBV9 and TRBJ1-1, with D unclear. The CDR3 consists of 15 residues. Trimming shortened V by 0 bases and J by 2 bases, and 11 bases separated the two germline ends. Germline loops: CDR1 SGDLS, CDR2 YYNGEE. CDR3 nucleotides: TGTGCCAGCAGCGTAGAACCGGAACAAAACACTGAAGCTTTCTCT. Protein sequence: CASSVEPEQNTEAFS.

Turning to this clonotype: This may come from a read error, since a much larger clone is one base off. In DNA, the CDR3 is TGTGCCAGCGGCTTAGTAGGTGCCTACGAGCAGTACTTC. Protein sequence: CASGLVGAYEQYF. V gene TRBV7-9 combines with J gene TRBJ2-7, with D hard to call. The CDR3 consists of 13 residues. Germline-derived CDR1 and CDR2 are SEHNR and FQNEAQ (reference sequence). The whole variable domain, remainder taken from reference TRBV7-9 and TRBJ2-7, is DTGVSQNPRHKITKRGQNVTFRCDPISEHNRLYWYRQTLGQGPEFLTYFQNEAQLEKSRLLSDRFSAERPKGSFSTLEIQRTEQGDSAMYLCASGLVGAYEQYFGPGTRLTVT.

The sample holds a few counts of this clonotype. The CDR3: CASNSPGEQFF. As DNA, the CDR3 is TGTGCCAGCAACAGTCCGGGGGAGCAGTTCTTC. The V and J genes are TRBV12-3 or TRBV12-4 and TRBJ2-1; TRBD2 is a possible D gene (5 bases). V lost 7 bases to trimming and J lost 10 bases, with 11 bases between them. The CDR3 sequence is 11 residues long.

Concerning this clonotype: One end of the junction is discordant with germline, which a read error may explain. The V gene is TRBV12-3 or TRBV12-4, the J gene TRBJ2-7; 7 bases match TRBD2. The CDR3 is 13 amino acids. CDR3 residues: CASSFAGDYEQSF. CDR3 nucleotide sequence: TGCGCCAGCAGTTTCGCGGGGGACTACGAGCAGTCCTTC.

The rearrangement joins TRBV24-1 to TRBJ2-7, with 8 bases fitting TRBD1. The CDR3 runs 14 residues. Germline V CDR1 and CDR2: KGHDR, SFDVKD. The J segment lost 3 bases and the V segment lost 4 bases, leaving 4 bases of the junction unmatched. CDR3 DNA sequence: TGTGCCACCAGTGACGGACAGGGCAACTACGAGCAGTACTTC. Its translation: CATSDGQGNYEQYF.

This clonotype has a count of ten or more. V gene TRBV11-1 combines with J gene TRBJ1-1; 8 bases are shared with TRBD1. After removal of 5 bases from V and 2 bases from J, the junction contained 4 bases not matched to a gene. Germline assignment: CDR1 SGHAT and CDR2 FQDESV (reference sequence). The CDR3 contains 14 residues. The CDR3 here is CASSDDRGNTEAFF. CDR3 coding DNA: TGTGCCAGCAGCGACGACAGGGGAAACACTGAAGCTTTCTTT.

V gene TRBV24-1 combines with J gene TRBJ1-6; weak D call: TRBD1 (6 bases). Germline V gives CDR1 KGHDR, CDR2 SFDVKD. The CDR3 is 13 residues long. V lost 4 bases to trimming and J lost 8 bases, with 8 bases between them. Written as DNA, the CDR3 is TGTGCCACCAGTGAGAACAGGGATTCACCCCTCCACTTT. This sequence encodes CATSENRDSPLHF.

This clonotype was observed at least ten times. The V call is TRBV11-3, the J call TRBJ2-1; 7 bases fit TRBD2. Germline V gene lookup returns CDR1 SGHNT and CDR2 YENEEA. Trimming at V came to 2 bases and at J to 4 bases, leaving 17 bases not matched to a gene. There are 19 residues in the CDR3. DNA of the CDR3: TGTGCCAGCAGCTTATGGGGAGTAGTCGCGGGAGACAAGTACAATGAGCAGTTCTTC. Its protein is CASSLWGVVAGDKYNEQFF.

J is TRBJ2-1 and V is TRBV24-1, with D possibly TRBD1 on 6 matching bases. Germline loops: CDR1 KGHDR, CDR2 SFDVKD. There are 14 residues in the CDR3. V lost 5 bases, J lost 8 bases, and 15 bases lay in between. The CDR3 region is CATSVSGGLDEQFF. In DNA, the CDR3 is TGTGCCACCAGTGTGAGTGGGGGCCTCGATGAGCAGTTCTTC.

This chain joins TRBV19 and TRBJ1-1; 7 bases agree with TRBD1. In germline, CDR1 is LNHDA, CDR2 SQIVND (reference sequence). V shed 6 bases and J 7 bases; nucleotides not matched to a gene: 5. This CDR3 is built from 12 residues. This chain's CDR3 is CASRPGQLEAFF. In DNA form, the CDR3 reads TGTGCCAGTAGACCGGGACAGCTTGAAGCTTTCTTT. Together with reference TRBV19 and TRBJ1-1, the CDR3 gives the full variable domain: DGGITQSPKYLFRKEGQNVTLSCEQNLNHDAMYWYRQDPGQGLRLIYYSQIVNDFQKGDIAEGYSVSREKKESFPLTVTSAQKNPTAFYLCASRPGQLEAFFGQGTRLTVV.

This clonotype occurred many times. CDR3 coding DNA: TGTGCCAGCAGCGCCGGGACAAGTATGAACACTGAAGCTTTCTTT. Translating gives CASSAGTSMNTEAFF. This rearrangement joins TRBV9 to TRBJ1-1; D is possibly TRBD1 (6 bases). CDR1 SGDLS and CDR2 YYNGEE come from the germline V gene. Trimming left V 3 bases short and J 0 bases short, with 12 bases between. The CDR3 contains 15 residues. Supplemented by reference TRBV9 and TRBJ1-1, the full variable domain reads DSGVTQTPKHLITATGQRVTLRCSPRSGDLSVYWYQQSLDQGLQFLIQYYNGEERAKGNILERFSAQQFPDLHSELNLSSLELGDSALYFCASSAGTSMNTEAFFGQGTRLTVV.

The rearrangement joins TRBV7-3 to TRBJ2-3; the match to TRBD1 covers 7 bases. The CDR3 covers 17 residues. Per the germline V gene, CDR1 is SGHTA and CDR2 is FQGTGA. J was trimmed by 0 bases and V by 4 bases; bases with no gene match: 10. CDR3 sequence (DNA): TGTGCCAGCAGCTCAACTACCGGGACAGCTAGCACAGATACGCAGTATTTT. It specifies CASSSTTGTASTDTQYF. The variable domain in full, completed from reference TRBV7-3 and TRBJ2-3, reads GAGVSQTPSNKVTEKGKYVELRCDPISGHTALYWYRQSLGQGPEFLIYFQGTGAADDSGLPNDRFFAVRPEGSVSTLKIQRTERGDSAVYLCASSSTTGTASTDTQYFGPGTRLTVL.

The V and J genes are TRBV6-5 and TRBJ2-7, with a weak D call TRBD2 (5 bases). The V gene's germline CDR1 is MNHEY and CDR2 SVGAGI. Trimming removed 0 bases from V and 1 base from J, with 10 bases in between. CDR3 length equals 15 residues. The CDR3 DNA is TGTGCCAGCAGTTACTCTAGCGCCTCATCCTACGAGCAGTACTTC. Translation gives CASSYSSASSYEQYF.

A remark on this clonotype: A read error may explain this, as a much larger clone is one base away. J is TRBJ2-1 and V is TRBV20-1; D tentatively reads TRBD1 or TRBD2 (5 bases each). The CDR3 consists of 16 residues. V was cut by 4 bases and J by 6 bases, with 22 bases left in between. Germline lookup yields CDR1 DFQATT and CDR2 SNEGSKA (reference sequence). The CDR3 DNA reads as TGCAGTGCTACAATTAGCGAGAGGAAGAGGGGCAATGAGCAGTTCTTC. This translates into CSATISERKRGNEQFF.

The rearrangement links TRBV2 to TRBJ2-7, with TRBD1 as a possible D gene (6 bases). Germline V lookup: CDR1 SNHLY, CDR2 FYNNEI. V was trimmed by 4 bases and J by 6 bases, leaving 16 bases between them. CDR3 length: 14 amino acids. The CDR3 spells CASSVRTGTREQYF. CDR3 DNA: TGTGCCAGCAGTGTACGAACAGGGACCCGCGAGCAGTACTTC.

The rearrangement joins TRBV29-1 to TRBJ2-2; TRBD1 might be the D (5 bases). The germline V and J ends were trimmed by 2 bases and 7 bases, with 8 bases remaining between them. This CDR3 contains 12 residues. CDR1 and CDR2 from the germline V gene are SQVTM and ANQGSEA. This CDR3 reads CSVEKGHGELFF. CDR3 nucleotides: TGCAGCGTTGAAAAGGGGCACGGGGAGCTGTTTTTT.

The sample holds one count of this clonotype. The CDR3 is CASSIGLYSYEQYF. Here the CDR3 DNA reads TGTGCCAGTAGTATCGGCCTTTACTCCTACGAGCAGTACTTC. This chain joins TRBV19 and TRBJ2-7; no clear D gene. The length of the CDR3 is 14 residues. The germline V gene encodes CDR1 LNHDA and CDR2 SQIVND (reference sequence). The ends were cut back, 3 bases at V and 0 bases at J, with 9 bases in the middle.

This clonotype was counted at least ten times. The chain couples TRBV6-1 to TRBJ2-5; 12 nucleotides match TRBD1. V dropped 3 bases and J dropped 5; count of bases not matched to a gene: 13. In germline, CDR1 is MNHNS, CDR2 SASEGT. The CDR3 is 18 residues long. CDR3 sequence (DNA): TGTGCCAGCAGTGATATTTTGGGACAGGGGGCGTTCTGGGAGACCCAGTACTTC. As protein: CASSDILGQGAFWETQYF.

About this clonotype: A clone one base away is much larger, so this may be a read error. V and J are TRBV6-1 and TRBJ1-1, with a tentative D call TRBD1 (5 bases). CDR1 and CDR2 (germline): MNHNS, SASEGT. CDR3 length equals 14 residues. Trimming pared 7 bases from V and 4 bases from J, leaving 16 bases between. Here the CDR3 DNA reads TGTGCCAGCACCTCCGAGGGGATACTCACTGAAGCTTTCTTT. As protein: CASTSEGILTEAFF.